This entry lists 22 T cell receptor beta chains sequenced from one sample in a study of shared clonotypes between healthy human individuals. Data came from immunoSEQ multiplex PCR; TCRdb stores just in-frame clones and leaves some out. The data contain under 600,000 clones, roughly 98% of them seen just once; the ten biggest clones take up approximately 0.33%. In the naive CD8 group, cells lacked CD45RO and were positively selected for CCR7, so terminally differentiated effector memory CD45RA+ cells were left out. The sequencing sample was made of naive CD8+ T cells sorted from blood. The receptor source for this set is a man aged 30 to 45 in good health.

This clone was counted only a few times. Distinct nucleotide sequences in the sample also encode this CDR3. The gene calls are TRBV9 and TRBJ2-2; D is unclear. The germline V gene encodes CDR1 SGDLS and CDR2 YYNGEE. The CDR3 has 12 amino acids. Trimming shortened V by 2 bases and J by 2 bases, and 1 base separated the two germline ends. The CDR3 DNA reads as TGTGCCAGCAGCGTTAACACCGGGGAGCTGTTTTTT. It specifies CASSVNTGELFF.

V is TRBV11-2 and J is TRBJ2-7; 8 bases align to TRBD1. This CDR3 region has 16 residues. Germline V gene lookup returns CDR1 SGHAT and CDR2 FQNNGV. V lost 5 bases to trimming and J lost 4 bases; unmatched junction nucleotides: 13. The CDR3 reads CASSLGMAGGPYEQYF. DNA for the CDR3: TGTGCCAGCAGCCTTGGAATGGCAGGGGGCCCGTACGAGCAGTACTTC.

The J gene is TRBJ2-3, the V gene TRBV7-3, with D maybe TRBD2 (5 bases). V shed 2 bases and J shed 5 bases, with 17 bases lying between them. CDR3 size: 16 residues. Germline V lookup: CDR1 SGHTA, CDR2 FQGTGA. Here the CDR3 DNA reads TGTGCCAGCAGCTTATCGCTAGCTGGAACGGGAGATACGCAGTATTTT. It is translated as CASSLSLAGTGDTQYF.

This sequence joins TRBV7-6 and TRBJ2-5; 7 nucleotides agree with TRBD2. The V segment lost 3 bases and the J segment 1 base; nucleotides outside the gene matches: 8. CDR3 length: 16 amino acids. Germline CDR1 reads SGHVS; CDR2 reads FNYEAQ. The CDR3: CASSFLQAGPQETQYF. CDR3 coding DNA: TGTGCCAGCAGCTTTCTCCAAGCGGGGCCCCAAGAGACCCAGTACTTC.

The CDR3 nucleotides read TGTGCCAGCAGTTCATGGACTAGCGGATTCTACGAGCAGTACTTC. It is translated as CASSSWTSGFYEQYF. This sequence joins TRBV27 and TRBJ2-7; 10 bases match TRBD2. J was trimmed by 3 bases and V by 4 bases; bases with no gene match: 6. From germline, CDR1 is MNHEY and CDR2 SMNVEV (reference sequence). The CDR3 contains 15 residues.

This rearrangement joins TRBV9 to TRBJ2-7; TRBD2 matches at 7 bases. The J segment lost 2 bases and the V segment lost 0 bases, leaving 2 bases of the junction unmatched. Germline CDR1 SGDLS, CDR2 YYNGEE. CDR3 length equals 14 residues. The CDR3 region is CASSVEGRAYEQYF. CDR3 coding DNA: TGTGCCAGCAGCGTAGAAGGGAGGGCCTACGAGCAGTACTTC.

The chain couples TRBV29-1 to TRBJ2-4; a possible D gene is TRBD2 (6 bases). Trimming took 6 bases from V and 9 from J, leaving 18 bases between them. This CDR3 is 13 amino acids long. CDR1 is SQVTM and CDR2 is ANQGSEA in the germline V gene. CDR3 residues: CSVGSGDWGIQYF. Here the CDR3 DNA reads TGCAGCGTCGGTTCCGGGGACTGGGGCATTCAGTACTTC.

The rearrangement joins TRBV27 to TRBJ1-4; D is possibly TRBD1 (5 bases). V lost 0 bases to trimming and J lost 8 bases, with 13 bases between them. The CDR3 runs to 15 residues. CDR1 and CDR2 (germline): MNHEY, SMNVEV (reference sequence). In nucleotides, the CDR3 is TGTGCCAGCAGTTTATCGATAGGGGCAGGGGAAAAACTGTTTTTT. As protein: CASSLSIGAGEKLFF.

The chain combines TRBV11-2 with TRBJ2-7, with TRBD2 matching over 8 bases. The V gene end was trimmed by 7 bases and the J gene end by 4 bases; junction bases not matched to a gene: 6. The germline V gene has CDR1 SGHAT and CDR2 FQNNGV. The CDR3 consists of 13 residues. CDR3 loop: CASTREGGYEQYF. CDR3 sequence (DNA): TGTGCCAGCACCCGGGAGGGCGGGTACGAGCAGTACTTC.

The chain links TRBV2 to TRBJ1-5; perhaps TRBD1 as D (5 bases). Germline-derived CDR1 and CDR2 are SNHLY and FYNNEI. This CDR3 spans 17 amino acids. The ends were cut back, 5 bases at V and 0 bases at J, with 17 bases in the middle. The CDR3: CASSYPKTEHSNQPQHF. CDR3 bases: TGTGCCAGCAGTTATCCTAAGACAGAACATAGCAATCAGCCCCAGCATTTT.

The chain carries TRBV4-1 and TRBJ2-1; unclear D gene. Per germline, CDR1 MGHRA and CDR2 YSYEKL. V was clipped by 3 bases and J by 6 bases, with 18 bases between them. This CDR3 has 16 amino acids. This chain's CDR3 is CASSQTWVGDANEQFF. The DNA of the CDR3 is TGCGCCAGCAGCCAGACTTGGGTGGGCGACGCCAATGAGCAGTTCTTC.

The gene calls are TRBV19 and TRBJ1-5, with D possibly TRBD1 on 5 matching bases. The germline V gene encodes CDR1 LNHDA and CDR2 SQIVND (reference sequence). This CDR3 comprises 15 residues. V shed 5 bases and J shed 0 bases, with 11 bases lying between them. The CDR3 loop reads CASSVMDNSNQPQHF. CDR3 DNA: TGTGCCAGTAGTGTAATGGACAATAGCAATCAGCCCCAGCATTTT.

The V gene is TRBV5-6, the J gene TRBJ2-7; a weak D match, TRBD2 (5 bases). The CDR3 runs to 13 residues. Germline V CDR1 and CDR2: SGHDT, YYEEEE. V was clipped by 4 bases and J by 3 bases, with 11 bases between them. In DNA form, the CDR3 reads TGTGCCAGCAGCCCCGCGGGCCTCTACGAGCAGTACTTC. It specifies CASSPAGLYEQYF.

The CDR3 protein is CAIRATGGTDTQYF. As DNA, the CDR3 is TGTGCCATCAGAGCGACAGGCGGCACAGATACGCAGTATTTT. The chain combines TRBV10-3 with TRBJ2-3; weak D call: TRBD1 (6 bases). The CDR3 is made up of 14 amino acids. From germline, CDR1 is ENHRY and CDR2 SYGVKD. Trimming pared 6 bases from V and 1 base from J, leaving 11 bases between.

The chain links TRBV6-6 to TRBJ2-1; D gene unclear. The CDR3 contains 14 residues. Trimming pared 6 bases from V and 0 bases from J, leaving 9 bases between. Germline CDR1 is MNHNY and CDR2 is SVGAGI (reference sequence). CDR3 region: CASSHLSSYNEQFF. The CDR3 DNA reads as TGTGCCAGCAGCCACTTGAGCTCCTACAATGAGCAGTTCTTC.

This clone was seen a single time. Here the CDR3 reads CATRRTGFSYEQYF. The CDR3 DNA sequence: TGTGCCACCAGAAGGACAGGGTTCTCCTACGAGCAGTACTTC. The chain has TRBV15 and TRBJ2-7; 8 nucleotides agree with TRBD1. There are 14 residues in the CDR3. CDR1 LNHNV and CDR2 YYDKDF come from the germline V gene (reference sequence). V lost 6 bases and J lost 0; bases outside the gene matches: 4.

The V call is TRBV29-1, the J call TRBJ1-2; D unresolved. V lost 3 bases and J 6 bases, leaving 11 bases between the germline ends. In germline, CDR1 is SQVTM, CDR2 ANQGSEA. The CDR3 covers 12 residues. The CDR3 is CSVDLGYDGYTF. CDR3 sequence (DNA): TGCAGCGTTGACCTGGGTTATGATGGCTACACCTTC.

V is TRBV27 and J is TRBJ2-7, with a tentative D call TRBD2 (5 bases). Germline CDR1 reads MNHEY; CDR2 reads SMNVEV (reference sequence). Trimming took off 6 bases at V and 1 base at J, with 13 bases between the two ends. The CDR3 totals 14 residues. The CDR3 nucleotides read TGTGCCAGCAGCAGAGCTAGCCGTTCCTACGAGCAGTACTTC. It encodes CASSRASRSYEQYF.

CDR3 coding DNA: TGCGCCAGCAGCTTTCGCCGACTAGGGGACAATGAGCAGTTCTTC. This encodes CASSFRRLGDNEQFF. This chain connects TRBV5-1 to TRBJ2-1; D is perhaps TRBD2 (6 bases). This CDR3 region has 15 residues. Trimming left V 2 bases short and J 5 bases short, with 14 bases between. Germline loops: CDR1 SGHRS, CDR2 YFSETQ.

The chain employs TRBV19 and TRBJ2-7, with a weak D call TRBD2 (5 bases). Germline-derived CDR1 and CDR2 are LNHDA and SQIVND (reference sequence). V gave up 1 base and J gave up 3 bases, with 16 bases separating them. The CDR3 sequence is 16 residues long. CDR3 residues: CASSIGVRTAHYEQYF. DNA of the CDR3: TGTGCCAGTAGTATAGGCGTGCGGACTGCTCACTACGAGCAGTACTTC.

The chain carries TRBV11-2 and TRBJ2-7; TRBD1 might be the D (5 bases). V lost 5 bases and J 7 bases, leaving 12 bases between the germline ends. Germline-derived CDR1 and CDR2 are SGHAT and FQNNGV. The CDR3 has 12 amino acids. CDR3 in DNA: TGTGCCAGCAGCAACATCGCAGGGGAGCAGTACTTC. It codes for CASSNIAGEQYF.

V gene TRBV27 combines with J gene TRBJ2-3, with D hard to call. V gave up 1 base and J gave up 4 bases, with 12 bases separating them. CDR1 MNHEY and CDR2 SMNVEV come from the germline V gene (reference sequence). This CDR3 region has 15 residues. In DNA form, the CDR3 reads TGTGCCAGCAGTTTATTTGGGGTGGGTGCAGATACGCAGTATTTT. Translation gives CASSLFGVGADTQYF.